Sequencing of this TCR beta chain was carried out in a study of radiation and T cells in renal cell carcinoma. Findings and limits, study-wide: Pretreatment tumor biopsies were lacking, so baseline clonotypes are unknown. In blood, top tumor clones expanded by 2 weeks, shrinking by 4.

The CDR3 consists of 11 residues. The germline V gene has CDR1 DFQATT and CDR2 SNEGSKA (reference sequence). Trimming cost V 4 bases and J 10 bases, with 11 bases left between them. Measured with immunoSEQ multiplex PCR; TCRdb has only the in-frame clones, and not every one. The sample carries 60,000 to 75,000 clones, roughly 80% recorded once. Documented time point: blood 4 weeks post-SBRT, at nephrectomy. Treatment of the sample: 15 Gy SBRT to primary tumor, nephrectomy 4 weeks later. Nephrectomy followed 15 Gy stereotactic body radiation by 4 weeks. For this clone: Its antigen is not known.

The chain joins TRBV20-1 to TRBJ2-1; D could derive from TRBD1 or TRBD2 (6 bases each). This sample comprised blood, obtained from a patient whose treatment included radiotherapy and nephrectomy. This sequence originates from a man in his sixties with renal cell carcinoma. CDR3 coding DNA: TGCAGTGCTAAGGGGGGCTGGGAGCAGTTCTTC. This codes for CSAKGGWEQFF.